This TCR beta chain was obtained from a study of blood T cell repertoires in COVID-19. Study-level information: Both acute and convalescent COVID-19 samples were obtained from the United States, Italy and Spain. The analysed material was cDNA or gDNA that came from T cells, B-cell-depleted T cells, or PBMCs.

In regard to this clone: The germline gene is not matched at one end of the junction; a read error may be the cause.

As originally analysed: Amplification of reference gene primers was used by the study to estimate nucleated cell counts. Clones were sequenced by immunoSEQ multiplex PCR, and TCRdb holds only the in-frame ones, with some missing. That table furnishes V, J and clone size, whereas the DNA furnished D and trimming. The sample lists about 420,000 clones; around nine tenths were seen once. Those enrolled in Seattle joined during active infection and were followed longitudinally afterward. Input material: peripheral blood. The TCR comes from a man aged 18 to 35 with COVID-19, enrolled during active disease.

The CDR3 sequence is CASSSGLTEAFF. Here the CDR3 DNA reads TGTGCCAGTAGTTCGGGTTTAACTGAAGCTTTCTTT. The chain joins TRBV6-5 to TRBJ1-1; no reliable D call. Germline CDR1 reads MNHEY; CDR2 reads SVGAGI. This CDR3 comprises 12 residues.